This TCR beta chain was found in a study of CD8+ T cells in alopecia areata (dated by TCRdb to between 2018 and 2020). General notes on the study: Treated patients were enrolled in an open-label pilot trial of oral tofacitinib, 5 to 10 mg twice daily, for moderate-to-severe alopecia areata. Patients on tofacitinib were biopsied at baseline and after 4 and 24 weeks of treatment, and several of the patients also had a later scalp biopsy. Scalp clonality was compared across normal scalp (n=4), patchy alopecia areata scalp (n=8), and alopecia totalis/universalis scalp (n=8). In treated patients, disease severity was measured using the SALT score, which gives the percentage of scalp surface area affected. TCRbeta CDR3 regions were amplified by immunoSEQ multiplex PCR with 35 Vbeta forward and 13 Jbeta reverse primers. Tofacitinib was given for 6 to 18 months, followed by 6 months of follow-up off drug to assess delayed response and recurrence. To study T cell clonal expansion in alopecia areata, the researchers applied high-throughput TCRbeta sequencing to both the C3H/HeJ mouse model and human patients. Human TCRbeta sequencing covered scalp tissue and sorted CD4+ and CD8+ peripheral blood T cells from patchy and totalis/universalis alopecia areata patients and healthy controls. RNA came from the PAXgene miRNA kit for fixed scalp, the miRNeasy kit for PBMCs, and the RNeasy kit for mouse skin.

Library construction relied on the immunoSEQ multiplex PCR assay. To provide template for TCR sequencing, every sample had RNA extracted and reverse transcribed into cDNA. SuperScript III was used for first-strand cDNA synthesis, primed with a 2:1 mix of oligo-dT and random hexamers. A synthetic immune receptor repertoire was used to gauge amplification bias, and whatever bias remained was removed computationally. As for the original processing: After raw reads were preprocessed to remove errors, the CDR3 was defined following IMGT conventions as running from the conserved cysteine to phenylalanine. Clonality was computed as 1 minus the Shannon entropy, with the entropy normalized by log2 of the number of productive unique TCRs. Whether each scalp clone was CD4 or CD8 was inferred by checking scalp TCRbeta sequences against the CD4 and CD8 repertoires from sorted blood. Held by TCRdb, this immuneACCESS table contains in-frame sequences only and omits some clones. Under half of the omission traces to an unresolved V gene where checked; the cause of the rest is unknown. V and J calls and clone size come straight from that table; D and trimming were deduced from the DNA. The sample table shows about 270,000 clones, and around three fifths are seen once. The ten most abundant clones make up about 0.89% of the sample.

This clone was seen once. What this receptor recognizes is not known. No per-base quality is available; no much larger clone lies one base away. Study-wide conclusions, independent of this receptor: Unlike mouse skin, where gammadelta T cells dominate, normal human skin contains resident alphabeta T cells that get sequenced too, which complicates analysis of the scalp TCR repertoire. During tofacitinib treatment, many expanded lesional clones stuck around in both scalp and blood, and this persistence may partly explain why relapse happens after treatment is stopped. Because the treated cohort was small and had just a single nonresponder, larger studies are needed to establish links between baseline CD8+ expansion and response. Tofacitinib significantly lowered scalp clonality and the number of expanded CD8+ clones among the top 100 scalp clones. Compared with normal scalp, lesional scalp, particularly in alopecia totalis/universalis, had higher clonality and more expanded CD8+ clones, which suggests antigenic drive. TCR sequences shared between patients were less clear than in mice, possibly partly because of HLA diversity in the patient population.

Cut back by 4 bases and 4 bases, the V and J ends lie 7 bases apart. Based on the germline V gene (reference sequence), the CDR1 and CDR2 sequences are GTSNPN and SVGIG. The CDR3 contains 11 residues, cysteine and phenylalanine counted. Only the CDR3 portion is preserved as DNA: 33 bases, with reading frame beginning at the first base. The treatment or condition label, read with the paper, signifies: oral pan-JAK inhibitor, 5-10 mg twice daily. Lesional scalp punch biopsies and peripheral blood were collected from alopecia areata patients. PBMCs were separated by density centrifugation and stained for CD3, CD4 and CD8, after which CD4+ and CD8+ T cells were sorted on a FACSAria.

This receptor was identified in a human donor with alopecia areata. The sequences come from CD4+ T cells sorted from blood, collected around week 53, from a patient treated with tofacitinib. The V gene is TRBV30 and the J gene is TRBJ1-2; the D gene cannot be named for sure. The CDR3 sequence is CAWKEVYGYTF. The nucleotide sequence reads TGTGCCTGGAAGGAGGTCTATGGCTACACCTTC.